This T cell receptor (beta chain) stems from a study of blood T cell repertoires in COVID-19. The wider study: The United States, Italy and Spain were the sources of the acute and convalescent COVID-19 samples.

Sequencing was performed with immunoSEQ multiplex PCR; in TCRdb, only in-frame clones are kept and a portion is missing. The table has a few hundred thousand clones, more than 70% seen once. Germline values: CDR1 SGHNT, CDR2 YYREEE (reference sequence). The J segment lost 2 bases and the V segment lost 5 bases, leaving 8 bases of the junction unmatched. This CDR3 is 16 amino acids long. This clonotype was sampled from a woman aged 50 to 60 with acute or convalescent COVID-19. Sequencing was carried out using peripheral blood. This rearrangement joins TRBV5-4 to TRBJ2-3; 10 nucleotides line up with TRBD2. The DNA for the CDR3 is TGTGCCAGCAGGGATTCTAGCGGGAGTGCCACAGATACGCAGTATTTT. Residues: CASRDSSGSATDTQYF.